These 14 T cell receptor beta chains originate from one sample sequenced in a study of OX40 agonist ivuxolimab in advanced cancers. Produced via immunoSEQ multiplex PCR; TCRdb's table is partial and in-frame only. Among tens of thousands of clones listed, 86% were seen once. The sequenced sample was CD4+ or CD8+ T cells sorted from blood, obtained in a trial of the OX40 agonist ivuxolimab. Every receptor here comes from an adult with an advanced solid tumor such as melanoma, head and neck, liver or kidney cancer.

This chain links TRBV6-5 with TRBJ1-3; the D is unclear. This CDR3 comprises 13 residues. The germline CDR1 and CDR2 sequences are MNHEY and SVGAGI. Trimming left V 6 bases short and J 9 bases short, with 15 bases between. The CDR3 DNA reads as TGTGCCAGCAGCCGAGACCGTTTCGGCACCATATATTTT. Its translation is CASSRDRFGTIYF.

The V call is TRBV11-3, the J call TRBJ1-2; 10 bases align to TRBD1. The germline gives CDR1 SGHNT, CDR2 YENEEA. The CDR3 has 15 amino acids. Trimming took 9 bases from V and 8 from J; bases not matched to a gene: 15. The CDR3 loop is CARGGTGAPFYGYTF. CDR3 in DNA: TGTGCCAGGGGCGGGACAGGGGCTCCGTTTTACGGCTACACCTTC.

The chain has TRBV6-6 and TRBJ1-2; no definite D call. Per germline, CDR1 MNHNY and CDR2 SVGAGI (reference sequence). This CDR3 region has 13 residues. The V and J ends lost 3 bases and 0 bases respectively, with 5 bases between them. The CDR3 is CASSYDANYGYTF. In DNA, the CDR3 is TGTGCCAGCAGTTATGACGCTAACTATGGCTACACCTTC.

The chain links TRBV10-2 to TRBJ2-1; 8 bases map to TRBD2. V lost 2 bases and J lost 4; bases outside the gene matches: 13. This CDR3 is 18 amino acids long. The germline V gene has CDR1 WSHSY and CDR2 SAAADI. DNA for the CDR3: TGCGCCAGCAGTGAGCAGAACGTGGGCCTAGCGGGTTACAATGAGCAGTTCTTC. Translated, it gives CASSEQNVGLAGYNEQFF.

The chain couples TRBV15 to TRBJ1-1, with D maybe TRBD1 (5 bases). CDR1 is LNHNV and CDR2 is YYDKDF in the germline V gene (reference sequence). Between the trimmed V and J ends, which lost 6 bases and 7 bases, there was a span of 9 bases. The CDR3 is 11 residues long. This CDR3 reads CATRSTGEAFF. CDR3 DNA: TGTGCCACCAGGTCCACAGGTGAAGCTTTCTTT.

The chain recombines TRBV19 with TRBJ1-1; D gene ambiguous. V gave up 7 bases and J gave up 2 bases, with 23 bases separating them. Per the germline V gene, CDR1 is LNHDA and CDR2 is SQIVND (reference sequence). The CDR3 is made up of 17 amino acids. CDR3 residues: CASISASKPTANTEAFF. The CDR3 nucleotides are TGTGCCAGTATTTCAGCCTCAAAACCCACAGCAAACACTGAAGCTTTCTTT. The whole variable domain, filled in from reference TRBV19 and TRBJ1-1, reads DGGITQSPKYLFRKEGQNVTLSCEQNLNHDAMYWYRQDPGQGLRLIYYSQIVNDFQKGDIAEGYSVSREKKESFPLTVTSAQKNPTAFYLCASISASKPTANTEAFFGQGTRLTVV.

Here the CDR3 DNA reads TGTGCCAGCTCACCCAGAACAGGGGAAGATAACTATGGCTACACCTTC. Translating it yields CASSPRTGEDNYGYTF. This chain joins TRBV18 and TRBJ1-2; 7 positions agree with TRBD1. Germline V CDR1 and CDR2: KGHSH, LQKENI. The trim removed 3 bases at V and 1 base at J, leaving 8 bases unmatched. This CDR3 spans 16 amino acids. The entire variable domain, with the rest obtained from reference TRBV18 and TRBJ1-2, is as follows: NAGVMQNPRHLVRRRGQEARLRCSPMKGHSHVYWYRQLPEEGLKFMVYLQKENIIDESGMPKERFSAEFPKEGPSILRIQQVVRGDSAAYFCASSPRTGEDNYGYTFGSGTRLTVV.

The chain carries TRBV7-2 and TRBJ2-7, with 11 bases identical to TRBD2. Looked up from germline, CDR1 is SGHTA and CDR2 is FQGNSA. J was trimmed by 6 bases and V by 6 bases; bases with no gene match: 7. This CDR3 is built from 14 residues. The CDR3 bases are TGTGCCAGCAGGGCCCCTAGCGGGGGGTCCGAGCAGTACTTC. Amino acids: CASRAPSGGSEQYF.

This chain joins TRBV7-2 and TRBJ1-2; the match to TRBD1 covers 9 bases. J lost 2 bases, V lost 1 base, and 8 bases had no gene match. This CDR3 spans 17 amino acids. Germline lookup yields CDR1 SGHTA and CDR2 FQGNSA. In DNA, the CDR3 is TGTGCCAGCAGCTTAGTCGGACAGGGGATCGGGAACTATGGCTACACCTTC. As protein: CASSLVGQGIGNYGYTF.

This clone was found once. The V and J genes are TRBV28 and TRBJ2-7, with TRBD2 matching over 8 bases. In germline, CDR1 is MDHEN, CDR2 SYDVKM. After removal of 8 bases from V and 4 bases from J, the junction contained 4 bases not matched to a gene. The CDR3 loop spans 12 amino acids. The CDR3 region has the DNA TGTGCCAGCCGGGCTAGCGGGTACGAGCAGTACTTC. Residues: CASRASGYEQYF.

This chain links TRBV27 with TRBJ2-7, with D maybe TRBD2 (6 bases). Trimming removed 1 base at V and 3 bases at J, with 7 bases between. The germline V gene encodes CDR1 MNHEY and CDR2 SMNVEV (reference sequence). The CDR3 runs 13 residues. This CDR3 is CASSLLGGYEQYF. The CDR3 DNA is TGTGCCAGCAGTTTATTGGGGGGCTACGAGCAGTACTTC.

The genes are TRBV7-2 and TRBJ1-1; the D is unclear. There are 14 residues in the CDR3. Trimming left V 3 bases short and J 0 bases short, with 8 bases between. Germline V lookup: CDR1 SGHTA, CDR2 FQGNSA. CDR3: CASSFGSVNTEAFF. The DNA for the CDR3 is TGTGCCAGCAGCTTCGGCAGTGTGAACACTGAAGCTTTCTTT.

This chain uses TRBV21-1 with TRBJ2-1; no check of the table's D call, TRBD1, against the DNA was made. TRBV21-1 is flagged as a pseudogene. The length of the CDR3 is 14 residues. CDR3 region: CAIPGTGGNNEQFF. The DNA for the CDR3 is TGTGCCATCCCCGGGACAGGGGGCAACAATGAGCAGTTCTTC.

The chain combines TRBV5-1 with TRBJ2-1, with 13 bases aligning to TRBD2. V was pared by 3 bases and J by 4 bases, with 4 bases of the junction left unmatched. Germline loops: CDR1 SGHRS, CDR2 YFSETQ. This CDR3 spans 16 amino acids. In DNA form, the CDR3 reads TGCGCCAGCAGCTGGACTAGCGGGGGCGATTACAATGAGCAGTTCTTC. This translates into CASSWTSGGDYNEQFF.